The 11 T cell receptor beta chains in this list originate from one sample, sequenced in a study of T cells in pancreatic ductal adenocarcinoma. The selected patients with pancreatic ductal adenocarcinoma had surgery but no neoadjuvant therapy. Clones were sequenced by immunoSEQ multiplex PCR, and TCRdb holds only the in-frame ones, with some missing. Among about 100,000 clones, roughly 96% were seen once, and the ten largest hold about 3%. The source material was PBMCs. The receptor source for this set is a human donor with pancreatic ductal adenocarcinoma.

The DNA for the CDR3 is TGTGCCAGCAGCTCACTAGCGGGGGCCACAGATACGCAGTATTTT. Translation: CASSSLAGATDTQYF. The rearrangement joins TRBV5-6 to TRBJ2-3, with 11 positions matching TRBD2. Germline values: CDR1 SGHDT, CDR2 YYEEEE. CDR3 length: 15 amino acids. Losses at the gene ends were 3 bases for V and 2 bases for J; bases not matched to a gene: 2. The variable domain in full, with the rest retrieved from reference TRBV5-6 and TRBJ2-3, is DAGVTQSPTHLIKTRGQQVTLRCSPKSGHDTVSWYQQALGQGPQFIFQYYEEEERQRGNFPDRFSGHQFPNYSSELNVNALLLGDSALYLCASSSLAGATDTQYFGPGTRLTVL.

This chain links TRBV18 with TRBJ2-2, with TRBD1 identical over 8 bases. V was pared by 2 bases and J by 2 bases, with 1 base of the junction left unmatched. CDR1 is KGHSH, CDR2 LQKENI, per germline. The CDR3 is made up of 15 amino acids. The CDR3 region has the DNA TGTGCCAGCTCACCAGGACAGGGAAACACCGGGGAGCTGTTTTTT. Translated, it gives CASSPGQGNTGELFF.

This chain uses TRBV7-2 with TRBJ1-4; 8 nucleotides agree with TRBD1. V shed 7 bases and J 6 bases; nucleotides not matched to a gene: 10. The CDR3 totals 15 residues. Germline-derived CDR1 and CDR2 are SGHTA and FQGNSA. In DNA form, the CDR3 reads TGTGCCAGCACAATACGACAGGGGAATTATGAAAAACTGTTTTTT. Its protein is CASTIRQGNYEKLFF.

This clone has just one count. The CDR3 DNA reads TGTGCCACCAGCAGAGAGGGGGGGAGGAAAGAGACCCAGTACTTC. Translating it yields CATSREGGRKETQYF. V is TRBV15 and J is TRBJ2-5, with 7 bases fitting TRBD2. This CDR3 contains 15 residues. Trimming removed 0 bases from V and 3 bases from J; junction bases left unmatched: 4. The germline gives CDR1 LNHNV, CDR2 YYDKDF (reference sequence). The variable domain in full, completed from reference TRBV15 and TRBJ2-5, reads DAMVIQNPRYQVTQFGKPVTLSCSQTLNHNVMYWYQQKSSQAPKLLFHYYDKDFNNEADTPDNFQSRRPNTSFCFLDIRSPGLGDTAMYLCATSREGGRKETQYFGPGTRLLVL.

The CDR3 nucleotides are TGTGCCAGCTCACGGGGACAGGGGATTCGTGAGACCCAGTACTTC. Translating gives CASSRGQGIRETQYF. This chain connects TRBV18 to TRBJ2-5; 10 bases map to TRBD1. CDR3 length: 15 residues. Germline CDR1 reads KGHSH; CDR2 reads LQKENI. The trim removed 4 bases at V and 5 bases at J, leaving 7 bases unmatched.

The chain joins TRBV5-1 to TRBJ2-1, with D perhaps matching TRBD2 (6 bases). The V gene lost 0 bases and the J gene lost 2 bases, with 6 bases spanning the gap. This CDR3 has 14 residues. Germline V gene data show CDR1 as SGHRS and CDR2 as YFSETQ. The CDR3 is CASSLAGAYNEQFF. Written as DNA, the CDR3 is TGCGCCAGCAGCTTGGCGGGGGCCTACAATGAGCAGTTCTTC.

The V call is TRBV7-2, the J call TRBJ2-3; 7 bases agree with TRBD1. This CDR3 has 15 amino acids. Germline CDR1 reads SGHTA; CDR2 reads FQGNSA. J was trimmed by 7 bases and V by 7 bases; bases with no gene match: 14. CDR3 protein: CASTRGQEIVHTQYF. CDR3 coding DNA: TGTGCCAGCACCAGAGGACAGGAGATTGTCCATACGCAGTATTTT.

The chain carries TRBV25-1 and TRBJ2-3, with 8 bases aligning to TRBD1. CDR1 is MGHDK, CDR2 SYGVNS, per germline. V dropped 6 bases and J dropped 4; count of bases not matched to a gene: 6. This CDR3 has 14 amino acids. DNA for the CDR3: TGTGCCAGCAGCTATGACAGGGGCGCAGATACGCAGTATTTT. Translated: CASSYDRGADTQYF.

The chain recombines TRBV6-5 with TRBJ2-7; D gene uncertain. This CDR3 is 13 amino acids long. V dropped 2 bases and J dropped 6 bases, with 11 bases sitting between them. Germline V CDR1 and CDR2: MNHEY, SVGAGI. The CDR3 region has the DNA TGTGCCAGCAGTTACAACCATGAGGCCGAGCAGTACTTC. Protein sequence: CASSYNHEAEQYF.

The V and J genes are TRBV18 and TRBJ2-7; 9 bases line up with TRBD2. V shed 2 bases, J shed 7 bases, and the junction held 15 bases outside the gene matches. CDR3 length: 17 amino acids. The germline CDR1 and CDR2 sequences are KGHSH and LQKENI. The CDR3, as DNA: TGTGCCAGCTCACCAAATCCTGGGACTAGCCAGCGGGGGGAGCAGTACTTC. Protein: CASSPNPGTSQRGEQYF.

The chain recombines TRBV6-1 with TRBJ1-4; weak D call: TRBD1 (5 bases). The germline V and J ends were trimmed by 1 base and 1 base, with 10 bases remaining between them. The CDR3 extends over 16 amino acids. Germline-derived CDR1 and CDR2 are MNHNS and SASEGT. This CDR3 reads CASSEVWRGTNEKLFF. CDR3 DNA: TGTGCCAGCAGTGAAGTCTGGAGGGGAACTAATGAAAAACTGTTTTTT.